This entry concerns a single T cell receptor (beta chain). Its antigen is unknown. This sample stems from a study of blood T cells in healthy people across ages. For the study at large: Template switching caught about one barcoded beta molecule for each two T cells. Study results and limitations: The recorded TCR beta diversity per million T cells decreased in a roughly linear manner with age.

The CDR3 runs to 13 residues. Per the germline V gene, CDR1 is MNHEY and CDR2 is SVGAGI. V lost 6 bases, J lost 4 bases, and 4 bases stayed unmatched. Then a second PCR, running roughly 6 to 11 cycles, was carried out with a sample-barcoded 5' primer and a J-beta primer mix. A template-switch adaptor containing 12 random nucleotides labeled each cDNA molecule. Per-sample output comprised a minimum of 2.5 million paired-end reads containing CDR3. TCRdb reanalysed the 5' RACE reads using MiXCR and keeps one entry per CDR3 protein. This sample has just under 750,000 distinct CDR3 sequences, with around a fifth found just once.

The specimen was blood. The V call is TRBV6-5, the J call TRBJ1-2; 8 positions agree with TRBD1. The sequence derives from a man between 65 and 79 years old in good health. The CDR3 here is CASSDDRGYGYTF. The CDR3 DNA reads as TGTGCCAGCAGCGACGACAGGGGCTATGGCTACACCTTC.